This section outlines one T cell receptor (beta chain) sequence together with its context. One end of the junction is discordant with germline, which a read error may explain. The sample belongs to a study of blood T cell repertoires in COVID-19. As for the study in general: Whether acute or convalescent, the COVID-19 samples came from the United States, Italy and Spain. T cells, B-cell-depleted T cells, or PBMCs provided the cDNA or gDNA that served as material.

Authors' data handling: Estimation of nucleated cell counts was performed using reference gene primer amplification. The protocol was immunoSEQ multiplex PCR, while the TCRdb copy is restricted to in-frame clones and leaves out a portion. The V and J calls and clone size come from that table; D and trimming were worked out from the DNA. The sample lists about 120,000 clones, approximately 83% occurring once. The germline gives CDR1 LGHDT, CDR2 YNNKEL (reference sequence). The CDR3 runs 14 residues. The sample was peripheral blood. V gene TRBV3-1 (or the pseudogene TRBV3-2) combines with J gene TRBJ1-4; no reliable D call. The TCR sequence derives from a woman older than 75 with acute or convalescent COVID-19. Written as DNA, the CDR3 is TGTGCCAGCGGCCACCGGGGAGCTGCTGAAAAACTGTTTTTT. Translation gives CASGHRGAAEKLFF.